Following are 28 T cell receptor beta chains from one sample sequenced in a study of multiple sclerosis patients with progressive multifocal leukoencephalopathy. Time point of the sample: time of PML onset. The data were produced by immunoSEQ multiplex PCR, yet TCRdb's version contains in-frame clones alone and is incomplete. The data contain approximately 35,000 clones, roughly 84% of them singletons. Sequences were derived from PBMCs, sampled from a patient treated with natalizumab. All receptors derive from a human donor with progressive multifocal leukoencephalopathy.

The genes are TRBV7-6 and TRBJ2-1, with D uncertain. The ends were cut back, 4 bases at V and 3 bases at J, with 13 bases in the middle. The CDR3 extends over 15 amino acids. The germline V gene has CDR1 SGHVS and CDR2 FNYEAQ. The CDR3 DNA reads TGTGCCAGCAGCTCGGACCGAACTCGCTACAATGAGCAGTTCTTC. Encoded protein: CASSSDRTRYNEQFF.

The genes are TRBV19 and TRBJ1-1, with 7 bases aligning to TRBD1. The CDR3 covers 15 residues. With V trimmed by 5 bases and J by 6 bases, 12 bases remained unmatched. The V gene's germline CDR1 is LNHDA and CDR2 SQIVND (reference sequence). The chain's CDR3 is CASSLGGASLAEAFF. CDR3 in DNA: TGTGCCAGTAGTTTAGGGGGCGCAAGCCTCGCTGAAGCTTTCTTT.

The CDR3 DNA reads as TGTGCCATCAGAATTCAGGAAATGAACACTGAAGCTTTCTTT. Protein: CAIRIQEMNTEAFF. The chain employs TRBV10-3 and TRBJ1-1; D remains unclear. V lost 6 bases and J lost 0, with 11 bases in between. The germline V gene has CDR1 ENHRY and CDR2 SYGVKD. The CDR3 covers 14 residues.

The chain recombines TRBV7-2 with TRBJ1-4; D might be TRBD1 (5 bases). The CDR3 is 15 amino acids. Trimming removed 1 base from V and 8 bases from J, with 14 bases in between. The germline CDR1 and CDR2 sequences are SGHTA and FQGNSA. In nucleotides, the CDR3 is TGTGCCAGCAGCTTAGGAGCCCACCGGGGGGAAAAACTGTTTTTT. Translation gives CASSLGAHRGEKLFF.

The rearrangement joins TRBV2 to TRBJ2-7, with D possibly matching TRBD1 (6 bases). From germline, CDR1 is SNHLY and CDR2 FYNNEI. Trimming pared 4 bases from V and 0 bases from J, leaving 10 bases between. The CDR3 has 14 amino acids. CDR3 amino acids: CASSGTVISYEQYF. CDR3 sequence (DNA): TGTGCCAGCAGTGGGACAGTTATCTCCTACGAGCAGTACTTC.

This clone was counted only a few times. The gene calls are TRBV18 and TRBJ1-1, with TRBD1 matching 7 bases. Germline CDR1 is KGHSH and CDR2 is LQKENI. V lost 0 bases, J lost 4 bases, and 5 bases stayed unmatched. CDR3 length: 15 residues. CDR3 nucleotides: TGTGCCAGCTCACCACCGTTGGCAGGGGGCACTGAAGCTTTCTTT. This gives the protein CASSPPLAGGTEAFF.

CDR3 residues: CASSQEQTDTQYF. CDR3 nucleotide sequence: TGCGCCAGCAGCCAAGAACAGACAGATACGCAGTATTTT. The V gene is TRBV4-3, the J gene TRBJ2-3, with D unclear. V shed 0 bases and J shed 3 bases, with 4 bases lying between them. CDR1 and CDR2 from the germline V gene are LGHNA and YSLEER. CDR3 length equals 13 residues.

The CDR3 protein is CASSWDGYEQYF. The CDR3 DNA sequence: TGCGCCAGCAGCTGGGACGGCTACGAGCAGTACTTC. J is TRBJ2-7 and V is TRBV5-1; D tentatively reads TRBD1 or TRBD2 (5 bases each). Germline CDR1 and CDR2: SGHRS and YFSETQ. The CDR3 loop spans 12 amino acids. Trimming shortened V by 3 bases and J by 3 bases, and 7 bases separated the two germline ends.

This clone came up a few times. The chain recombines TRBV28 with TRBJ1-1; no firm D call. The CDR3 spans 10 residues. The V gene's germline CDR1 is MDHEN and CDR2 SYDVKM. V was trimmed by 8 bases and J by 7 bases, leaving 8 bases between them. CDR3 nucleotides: TGTGCCAGCTCTAAGATTGAAGCTTTCTTT. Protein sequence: CASSKIEAFF. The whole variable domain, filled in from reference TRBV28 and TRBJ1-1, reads DVKVTQSSRYLVKRTGEKVFLECVQDMDHENMFWYRQDPGLGLRLIYFSYDVKMKEKGDIPEGYSVSREKKERFSLILESASTNQTSMYLCASSKIEAFFGQGTRLTVV.

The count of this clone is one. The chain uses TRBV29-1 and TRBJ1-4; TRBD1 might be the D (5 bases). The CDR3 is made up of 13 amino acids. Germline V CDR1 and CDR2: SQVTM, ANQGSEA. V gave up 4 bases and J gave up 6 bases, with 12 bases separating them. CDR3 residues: CSVAGRVHEKLFF. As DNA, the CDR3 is TGCAGCGTTGCTGGCAGGGTTCATGAAAAACTGTTTTTT.

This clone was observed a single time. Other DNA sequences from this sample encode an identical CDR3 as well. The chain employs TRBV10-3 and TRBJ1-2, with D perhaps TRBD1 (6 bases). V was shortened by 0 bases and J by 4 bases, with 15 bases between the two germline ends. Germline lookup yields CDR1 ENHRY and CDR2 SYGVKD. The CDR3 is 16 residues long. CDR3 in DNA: TGTGCCATCAGTGAGTCCGGGGGTGGCAGGGGCTATGGCTACACCTTC. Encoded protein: CAISESGGGRGYGYTF.

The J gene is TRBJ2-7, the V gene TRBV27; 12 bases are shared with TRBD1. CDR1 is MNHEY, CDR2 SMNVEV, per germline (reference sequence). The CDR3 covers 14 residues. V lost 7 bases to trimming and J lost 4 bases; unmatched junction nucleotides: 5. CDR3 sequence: CASTPGQGAYEQYF. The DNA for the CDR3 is TGTGCCAGCACACCGGGACAGGGGGCTTACGAGCAGTACTTC.

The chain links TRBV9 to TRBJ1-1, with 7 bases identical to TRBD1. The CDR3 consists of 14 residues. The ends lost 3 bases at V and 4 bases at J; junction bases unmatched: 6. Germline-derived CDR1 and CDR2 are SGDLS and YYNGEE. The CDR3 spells CASSATGLGTEAFF. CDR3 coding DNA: TGTGCCAGCAGCGCGACAGGGTTGGGCACTGAAGCTTTCTTT.

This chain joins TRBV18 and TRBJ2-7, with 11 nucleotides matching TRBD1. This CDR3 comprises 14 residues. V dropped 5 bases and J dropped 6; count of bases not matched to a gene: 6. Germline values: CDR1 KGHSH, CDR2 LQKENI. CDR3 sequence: CASSLGQGVIEQYF. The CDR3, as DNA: TGTGCCAGCTCATTGGGACAGGGGGTAATCGAGCAGTACTTC.

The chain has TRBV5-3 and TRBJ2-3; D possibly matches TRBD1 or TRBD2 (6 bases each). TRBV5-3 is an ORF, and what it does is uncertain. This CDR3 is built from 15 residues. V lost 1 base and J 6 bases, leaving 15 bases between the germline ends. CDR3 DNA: TGTGCCAGAAGCTTGCCGTCAGGGGAGGAGGATACGCAGTATTTT. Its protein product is CARSLPSGEEDTQYF.

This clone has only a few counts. Here the CDR3 reads CASSLAGVGYNEQFF. The CDR3 DNA reads as TGTGCCAGCAGCTTGGCAGGGGTGGGGTACAATGAGCAGTTCTTC. V is TRBV5-4 and J is TRBJ2-1; tentative D call: TRBD1 (6 bases). V was pared by 0 bases and J by 4 bases, with 11 bases between. CDR1 and CDR2 from the germline V gene are SGHNT and YYREEE (reference sequence). The CDR3 runs to 15 residues.

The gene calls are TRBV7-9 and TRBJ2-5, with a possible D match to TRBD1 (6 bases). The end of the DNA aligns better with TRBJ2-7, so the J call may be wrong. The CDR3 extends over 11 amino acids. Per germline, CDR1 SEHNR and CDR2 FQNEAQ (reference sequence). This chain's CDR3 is CASTGHIEQYF. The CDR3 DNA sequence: TGTGCCAGCACGGGACACATCGAGCAGTACTTC.

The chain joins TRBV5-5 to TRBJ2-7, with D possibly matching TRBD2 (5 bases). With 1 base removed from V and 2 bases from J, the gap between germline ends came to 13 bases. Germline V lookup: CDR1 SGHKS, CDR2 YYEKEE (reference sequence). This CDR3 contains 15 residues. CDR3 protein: CASSLNGESPYEQYF. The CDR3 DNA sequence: TGTGCCAGCAGCTTGAACGGGGAATCCCCCTACGAGCAGTACTTC.

The CDR3 spells CASSFRDSYGYTF. CDR3 coding DNA: TGTGCCAGCAGTTTCAGGGACAGCTATGGCTACACCTTC. The genes are TRBV27 and TRBJ1-2; TRBD1 matches 7 bases. This CDR3 has 13 residues. With 3 bases clipped from V and 4 bases from J, the junction kept 2 bases outside the gene matches. CDR1 is MNHEY, CDR2 SMNVEV, per germline (reference sequence).

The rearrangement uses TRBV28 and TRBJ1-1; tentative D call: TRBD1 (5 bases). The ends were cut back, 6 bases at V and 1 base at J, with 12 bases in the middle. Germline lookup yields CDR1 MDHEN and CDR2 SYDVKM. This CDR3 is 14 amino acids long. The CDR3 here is CASSARTPNTEAFF. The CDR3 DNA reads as TGTGCCAGCAGCGCGCGGACACCGAACACTGAAGCTTTCTTT.

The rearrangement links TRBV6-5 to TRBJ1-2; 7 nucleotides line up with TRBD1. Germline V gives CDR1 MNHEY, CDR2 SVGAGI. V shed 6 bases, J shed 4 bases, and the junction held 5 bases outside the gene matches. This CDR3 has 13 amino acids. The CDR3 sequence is CASSPGGVYGYTF. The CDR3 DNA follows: TGTGCCAGCAGCCCAGGGGGGGTCTATGGCTACACCTTC.

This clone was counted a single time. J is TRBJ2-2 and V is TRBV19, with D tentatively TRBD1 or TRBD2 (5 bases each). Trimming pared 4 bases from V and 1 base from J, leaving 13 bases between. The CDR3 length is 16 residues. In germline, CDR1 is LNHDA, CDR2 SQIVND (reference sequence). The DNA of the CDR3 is TGTGCCAGTAGTAGCTCCGGGACCCGGAACACCGGGGAGCTGTTTTTT. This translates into CASSSSGTRNTGELFF.

The DNA for the CDR3 is TGTGCCAGCAGCCAGGGGACAGGGGGCTACACGGGGGGCTACACCTTC. It translates to CASSQGTGGYTGGYTF. The rearrangement uses TRBV4-2 and TRBJ1-2, with 12 bases identical to TRBD1. This CDR3 region has 16 residues. The germline V gene has CDR1 LGHNA and CDR2 YNFKEQ. V lost 3 bases to trimming and J lost 8 bases; unmatched junction nucleotides: 10.

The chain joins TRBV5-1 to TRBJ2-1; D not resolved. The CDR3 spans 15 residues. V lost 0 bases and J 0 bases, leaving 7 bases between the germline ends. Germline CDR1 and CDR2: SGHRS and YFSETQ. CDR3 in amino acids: CASSLEGPSYNEQFF. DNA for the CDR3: TGCGCCAGCAGCTTGGAGGGCCCCTCCTACAATGAGCAGTTCTTC.

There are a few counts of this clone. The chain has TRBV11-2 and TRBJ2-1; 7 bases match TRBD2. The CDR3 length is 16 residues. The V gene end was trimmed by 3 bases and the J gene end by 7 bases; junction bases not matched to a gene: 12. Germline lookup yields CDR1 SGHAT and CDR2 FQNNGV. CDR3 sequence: CASSFSGGGPWNEQFF. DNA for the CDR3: TGTGCCAGCAGCTTCTCGGGGGGAGGGCCGTGGAATGAGCAGTTCTTC.

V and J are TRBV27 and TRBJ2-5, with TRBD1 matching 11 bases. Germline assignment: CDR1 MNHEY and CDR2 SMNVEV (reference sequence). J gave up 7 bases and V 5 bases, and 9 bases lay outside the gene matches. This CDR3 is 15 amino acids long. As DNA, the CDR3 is TGTGCCAGCAGTGCCCAGGACAGGGGGCTAGGGACCCAGTACTTC. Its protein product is CASSAQDRGLGTQYF.

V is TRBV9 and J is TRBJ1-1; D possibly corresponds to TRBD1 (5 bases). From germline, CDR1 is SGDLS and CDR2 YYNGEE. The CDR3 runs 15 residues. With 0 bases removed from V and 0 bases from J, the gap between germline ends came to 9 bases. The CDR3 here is CASSVGGTVNTEAFF. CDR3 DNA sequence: TGTGCCAGCAGCGTAGGGGGGACGGTGAACACTGAAGCTTTCTTT.

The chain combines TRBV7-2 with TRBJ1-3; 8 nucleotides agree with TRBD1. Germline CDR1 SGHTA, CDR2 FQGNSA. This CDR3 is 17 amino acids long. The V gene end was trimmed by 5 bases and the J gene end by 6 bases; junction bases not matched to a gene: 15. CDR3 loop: CASSPGTGIPSKNTIYF. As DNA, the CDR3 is TGTGCCAGCAGCCCCGGGACAGGCATTCCCTCTAAAAACACCATATATTTT.